A selection of T cell receptor beta chains follows, all from one sample in a study of blood T cell repertoires in COVID-19. Method: immunoSEQ multiplex PCR; TCRdb's copy keeps in-frame clones and lacks some. Among over 250,000 clones listed, around 83% were seen once. The material sequenced was PBMCs or T cells enriched from blood (not recorded which). The receptors come from a middle-aged man who had been exposed to COVID-19. CDR3s include the opening cysteine and the closing phenylalanine or tryptophan. A D gene is named only where the DNA matches it firmly. Expanded clones get a size class; other rows say once, few or many, or leave the size out.

J gene: TRBJ1-6
D gene: .
V gene: TRBV5-5
clone size: .
CDR3 DNA: TGTGCCAGCAGCTTGTTCGTGGCTGGAGTGAGCTCCTATAATTCACCCCTCCACTTT
CDR3 protein: CASSLFVAGVSSYNSPLHF

J gene: TRBJ1-2
D gene: TRBD1
V gene: TRBV5-6
clone size: many
CDR3 DNA: TGTGCCAGCTCCTCAGTCCGACAGGGGAGCTATGGCTACACCTTC
CDR3 protein: CASSSVRQGSYGYTF

J gene: TRBJ2-2
D gene: .
V gene: TRBV4-1
clone size: .
CDR3 DNA: TGCGCCAGCAGCCAAGAAGGAGGGCGGACCGGGGAGCTGTTTTTT
CDR3 protein: CASSQEGGRTGELFF

J gene: TRBJ2-4
D gene: .
V gene: TRBV3-1/TRBV3-2
clone size: once
CDR3 DNA: TGTGCCAGCAGCCAAACCGGGAAGAACATTCAGTACTTC
CDR3 protein: CASSQTGKNIQYF

J gene: TRBJ2-7
D gene: .
V gene: TRBV19
clone size: once
CDR3 DNA: TGTGCCAGTAGTATCGTGCACAGTGAGACCTACGAGCAGTACTTC
CDR3 protein: CASSIVHSETYEQYF

J gene: TRBJ1-2
D gene: TRBD1
V gene: TRBV24-1
clone size: .
CDR3 DNA: TGTGCCACCAGTGACCCAAACGGACAGGAGTTATCCTTC
CDR3 protein: CATSDPNGQELSF

J gene: TRBJ2-1
D gene: .
V gene: TRBV20-1
clone size: once
CDR3 DNA: TGCAGTACATACAGGGTCAATGAGCAGTTCTTC
CDR3 protein: CSTYRVNEQFF

J gene: TRBJ2-3
D gene: .
V gene: TRBV15
clone size: .
CDR3 DNA: TGTGCCACCAGCAGACCGGAGACAGATACGCAGTATTTT
CDR3 protein: CATSRPETDTQYF

J gene: TRBJ2-7
D gene: TRBD2
V gene: TRBV29-1
clone size: .
CDR3 DNA: TGCAGCGTTGAGGACACTAGCGGAATCCACTACGAGCAGTACTTC
CDR3 protein: CSVEDTSGIHYEQYF

J gene: TRBJ2-2
D gene: TRBD2
V gene: TRBV5-1
clone size: .
CDR3 DNA: TGCGCCAGCAGCTATTCGGCGGGAGGGAACACCGGGGAGCTGTTTTTT
CDR3 protein: CASSYSAGGNTGELFF

J gene: TRBJ1-2
D gene: .
V gene: TRBV6-5
clone size: .
CDR3 DNA: TGTGCCAGCAGTTATAGAACAGGAATTTTCTATGGCTACACCTTC
CDR3 protein: CASSYRTGIFYGYTF

J gene: TRBJ2-1
D gene: .
V gene: TRBV27
clone size: .
CDR3 DNA: TGTGCCAGCAGTGCCGAACAGGGCGCCCTCTCTGAGCAGTTCTTC
CDR3 protein: CASSAEQGALSEQFF

J gene: TRBJ1-3
D gene: .
V gene: TRBV19
clone size: many
CDR3 DNA: TGTGCCAGTAGCATCTCCCCCACAGGCCTACTGAACACCATATATTTT
CDR3 protein: CASSISPTGLLNTIYF

J gene: TRBJ2-5
D gene: .
V gene: TRBV7-3
clone size: .
CDR3 DNA: TGTGCGGGCAGGGAAGAGACCCAGTACTTC
CDR3 protein: CAGREETQYF

J gene: TRBJ1-3
D gene: .
V gene: TRBV6-5
clone size: .
CDR3 DNA: TGTGCCAGCAGTTACTCGATCGGGAACTCTGGAAACACCATATATTTT
CDR3 protein: CASSYSIGNSGNTIYF

J gene: TRBJ2-7
D gene: TRBD2
V gene: TRBV3-1/TRBV3-2
clone size: .
CDR3 DNA: TGTGCCAGCAGCCAAGATCCCGCTAGCGGAGGGGAGCAGTACTTC
CDR3 protein: CASSQDPASGGEQYF